This TCR beta chain was observed in a study of T cells in Graves' hyperthyroidism and ophthalmopathy. Amplification of TCR beta CDR3 regions was performed using RNA transcripts as template. HTBI primers were the set used in a first-round RT-PCR of the TCR CDR3. One entry per CDR3 protein, called by TCRdb with MiXCR from the multiplex PCR reads. This sample carries a few hundred thousand distinct CDR3 sequences, about 15% of them seen once, and the ten largest clones take approximately 29%. Stable disease denoted Graves' hyperthyroidism without ophthalmopathy progression within 18 months. CDR3 length: 15 amino acids. V was trimmed by 5 bases and J by 10 bases, leaving 24 bases between them. From germline, CDR1 is DFQATT and CDR2 SNEGSKA (reference sequence).

Material for sequencing was blood. The source is a woman younger than 45 with Graves' hyperthyroidism. This chain uses TRBV20-1 with TRBJ1-5; D remains ambiguous. CDR3 amino acids: CSAGYEGRPGRPQHF. In DNA form, the CDR3 reads TGCAGTGCTGGCTACGAGGGCCGCCCCGGACGCCCCCAGCATTTT.